This TCR beta chain was obtained from a study of blood T cell repertoires in COVID-19. Trimming removed 3 bases at V and 1 base at J, with 7 bases between. CDR1 is MGHDK and CDR2 is SYGVNS in the germline V gene. This CDR3 spans 15 amino acids. Profiling relied on immunoSEQ multiplex PCR, and the TCRdb table lists in-frame clones only, not all of them. Of over 200,000 clones listed, more than 80% are singletons. The clonotype was recovered from a man in his sixties who had recovered from COVID-19. This chain uses TRBV25-1 with TRBJ1-6; a weak D match, TRBD1 (6 bases). The specimen sequenced was PBMCs or T cells enriched from blood (not recorded which). The CDR3 region is CASSDRGSYNSPLHF. CDR3 nucleotide sequence: TGTGCCAGCAGTGACAGGGGTTCCTATAATTCACCCCTCCACTTT.